Listed below are T cell receptor beta chains from one sample, sequenced in a study of glioma-infiltrating T cells. TCRdb fed the multiplex PCR reads into MiXCR, producing one record per CDR3 protein. The table includes over 90,000 distinct CDR3 sequences, about 30% detected once. The sequenced sample was glioma tissue, nonneoplastic brain tissue, or PBMCs (not recorded which). All receptors come from a human donor with low-grade glioma or glioblastoma, undergoing nonglioma brain surgery, or in good health (not recorded which). Each CDR3 is given with its conserved first and last residue. Each record gives: clone size, J gene, D gene, V gene, CDR3 protein, CDR3 DNA. The D gene is left open where the match is weak. Rows may omit the clone size; those that give it use once, few, many or a size class.

-,TRBJ1-5,-,TRBV12-3/TRBV12-4,CASSYRVDQAQHF,TGTGCCAGCAGCTACAGGGTGGATCAGGCCCAGCATTTT
many,TRBJ1-3,-,TRBV7-8,CASSSPPNTIYF,TGTGCCAGCAGCTCCCCCCCAAACACCATATATTTT
few,TRBJ2-1,TRBD1,TRBV29-1,CSVKGQGYNEQFF,TGCAGCGTTAAGGGACAGGGCTACAATGAGCAGTTCTTC
-,TRBJ2-5,TRBD1,TRBV18,CASSPDRGQEAQYF,TGTGCCAGCTCACCCGACAGGGGCCAAGAGGCCCAGTACTTC
many,TRBJ2-3,-,TRBV7-9,CASSPGGDTQYF,TGTGCCAGCAGCCCGGGCGGAGATACGCAGTATTTT
-,TRBJ1-2,-,TRBV9,CASSRGLASRYDGYTF,TGTGCCAGCAGCCGAGGCTTGGCAAGTCGCTATGACGGCTACACCTTC
many,TRBJ1-2,-,TRBV10-3,CAISAGQGDGYTF,TGTGCCATCAGTGCAGGACAAGGGGACGGCTACACCTTC
-,TRBJ2-3,-,TRBV7-9,CASGGQSNGGPDTQYF,TGTGCCAGCGGGGGCCAAAGTAACGGGGGGCCAGATACGCAGTATTTT
many,TRBJ2-3,TRBD1,TRBV6-4,CASSDGPGQLTDTQYF,TGTGCCAGCAGTGACGGACCGGGACAGCTCACAGATACGCAGTATTTT
many,TRBJ2-7,TRBD1,TRBV20-1,CSARGQGYEQYF,TGCAGTGCTAGAGGACAGGGCTACGAGCAGTACTTC
many,TRBJ1-5,-,TRBV2,CASTRSGEVQHF,TGTGCCAGCACCCGTTCTGGGGAAGTCCAGCATTTT
many,TRBJ2-1,TRBD2,TRBV28,CASRLAGGPREQFF,TGTGCCAGCAGACTAGCGGGGGGGCCTAGGGAGCAGTTCTTC
many,TRBJ1-3,TRBD1,TRBV20-1,CSASPGTAGNTIYF,TGCAGTGCTAGCCCCGGGACAGCTGGAAACACCATATATTTT
many,TRBJ1-5,-,TRBV6-1,CASSPVPPRQPQHF,TGTGCCAGCAGCCCAGTCCCCCCCAGGCAGCCCCAGCATTTT
-,TRBJ2-1,TRBD1,TRBV9,CASSATGQGNNEQFF,TGTGCCAGCAGCGCCACGGGACAGGGAAACAATGAGCAGTTCTTC
few,TRBJ1-5,-,TRBV3-1,CASSQGGQYRPQHF,TGTGCCAGCAGCCAAGGAGGACAGTACAGGCCCCAGCATTTT
few,TRBJ1-4,-,TRBV25-1,CASSDTNRANEKLFF,TGTGCCAGCAGTGATACAAACAGGGCTAATGAAAAACTGTTTTTT
many,TRBJ2-5,-,TRBV29-1,CSVGVGGTETQYF,TGCAGCGTTGGAGTGGGGGGCACTGAGACCCAGTACTTC
-,TRBJ2-7,-,TRBV9,CASSLGNEQYF,TGTGCCAGCAGTCTGGGCAATGAGCAGTACTTC
-,TRBJ2-3,-,TRBV19,CASSSGRFTDTQYF,TGTGCCAGTAGTAGCGGCAGGTTCACAGATACGCAGTATTTT
many,TRBJ2-7,-,TRBV12-3/TRBV12-4,CASSLVARGGEQYF,TGTGCCAGCAGTTTAGTTGCCAGAGGTGGGGAGCAGTACTTC
many,TRBJ2-7,TRBD1,TRBV7-2,CATSRDRDYEQYF,TGTGCCACCTCACGGGACAGGGACTACGAGCAGTACTTC
many,TRBJ1-6,-,TRBV7-2,CASSFAHSSYNSPLHF,TGTGCCAGCAGCTTTGCCCATAGCTCCTATAATTCACCCCTCCACTTT
many,TRBJ2-5,-,TRBV27,CASSPGDFEETQYF,TGTGCCAGCAGTCCAGGGGACTTTGAAGAGACCCAGTACTTC
many,TRBJ2-1,-,TRBV6-1,CASSEVSGHFSSPYNEQFF,TGTGCCAGCAGTGAAGTCTCGGGACACTTCTCCTCTCCTTACAATGAGCAGTTCTTC
-,TRBJ1-5,-,TRBV28,CASSKDPGRGPQQPQHF,TGTGCCAGCAGTAAAGACCCGGGACGGGGTCCGCAGCAGCCCCAGCATTTT